A selection of T cell receptor beta chains follows, all from one sample in a study of somatic mutations in cytotoxic T cells in rheumatoid arthritis. Produced via immunoSEQ multiplex PCR; TCRdb's table is partial and in-frame only. This sample has about 11,000 clones; approximately 80% occur once, and the top ten carry under 10%. Sequencing input: CD8+ T cells sorted from blood. The receptors derive from a woman aged 55 to 70 with rheumatoid arthritis. The CDR3 runs from the conserved cysteine through the conserved F or W. A D gene is named only where the DNA matches it firmly. Clone size is given for some rows only: seen once, a few or many times, or a class if the clone is expanded.

J	V	length	size	D	DNA	CDR3
TRBJ1-2	TRBV7-6	15	-	TRBD1	TGTGCCAGCAGCATCGGACAGGGTACTAACTATGGCTACACCTTC	CASSIGQGTNYGYTF
TRBJ2-5	TRBV23-1	16	-	TRBD2	TGCGCCAGCAGTCAACCTATACTAGCGGCAACGGAGACCCAGTACTTC	CASSQPILAATETQYF
TRBJ1-2	TRBV27	16	once	TRBD1	TGTGCCAGCAGCTATTCCGGGACAGGGGGCTACTATGGCTACATCTTC	CASSYSGTGGYYGYIF
TRBJ1-5	TRBV4-3	13	-	-	TGCGCCAGCAGCCATCTCCAGGATCAGCCCCAGCATTTT	CASSHLQDQPQHF
TRBJ1-1	TRBV5-1	14	-	-	TGCGCCAGCACGGCCGAAACAGGGTACACTGAAGCTTTCTTT	CASTAETGYTEAFF
TRBJ2-1	TRBV9	17	-	-	TGTGCCAGCAGCGTAGAGGGCCGACGGAGGCCCCCGGGTGAGCAGTTCTTC	CASSVEGRRRPPGEQFF
TRBJ2-1	TRBV6-6	16	-	-	TGTGCCAGCAGTTACTCCGGGGTTGGGTCCTACAATGAGCAGTTCTTC	CASSYSGVGSYNEQFF
TRBJ2-1	TRBV5-4	17	-	-	TGTGCCAGCAGCTTGGTTGCAGGAGGCCTTTCCTACAATGAGCAGTTCTTC	CASSLVAGGLSYNEQFF
TRBJ2-3	TRBV6-5	15	-	-	TGTGCCAGCAGTTCCTCACCGGGAAGGACAGATACGCAGTATTTT	CASSSSPGRTDTQYF
TRBJ2-5	TRBV30	11	-	TRBD2	TGTGCCTGGGAGTTAGGGACTAGTCTTTACTTC	CAWELGTSLYF
TRBJ2-1	TRBV6-5	15	-	-	TGTGCCAGCAGTTACTCGAGGCTAGCGAACAATGAGCAGTTCTTC	CASSYSRLANNEQFF
TRBJ1-3	TRBV10-2	16	-	-	TGCGCCAGCAAGGTGCGGGGGCACAGGCCTGGAAACACCATATATTTT	CASKVRGHRPGNTIYF
TRBJ2-7	TRBV14	12	-	-	TGTGCCAGCAGCGGCGGGCTCTACGAGCAGTACTTC	CASSGGLYEQYF
TRBJ2-7	TRBV4-1	15	-	-	TGCGCCAGCAGCCAAAACCGGGGCGGGATTTACGAGCAGTACTTC	CASSQNRGGIYEQYF
TRBJ2-7	TRBV10-2	16	-	TRBD2	TGCGCCAGCAGTGAGGGACTAGCGGGTTCTATCTACGAGCAGTACTTC	CASSEGLAGSIYEQYF
TRBJ1-2	TRBV6-6	14	-	-	TGTGCCAGCAGTTACCGGACAGATTACTATGGCTACACCTTC	CASSYRTDYYGYTF
TRBJ1-1	TRBV5-6	11	-	-	TGTGCCAGCAGCTTGGCGGGTACAGCTTTCTTT	CASSLAGTAFF
TRBJ1-1	TRBV9	13	-	TRBD1	TGTGCCAGCAGCGTCACAGGGGTAGCTGAAGCTTTCTTT	CASSVTGVAEAFF
TRBJ2-1	TRBV19	13	-	-	TGTGCCAGTAGTATCGCCAGGAGGAATGAGCAGTTCTTC	CASSIARRNEQFF
TRBJ2-2	TRBV19	16	-	-	TGTGCCAGTAGTATAGGGCAGGCCCTGGGCACCGGGGAGCTGTTTTTT	CASSIGQALGTGELFF
TRBJ1-2	TRBV4-2	13	-	TRBD1	TGTGCCAGCGGAACAGGGGCGTCGGATGGCTACACCTTC	CASGTGASDGYTF
TRBJ2-1	TRBV6-4	14	-	-	TGTGCCAGCAGTAGGGTCCGGGGGGCAGATGAGCAGTTCTTC	CASSRVRGADEQFF
TRBJ2-1	TRBV28	15	-	-	TGTGCCAGCAGTTTGACGCCAGACGGCGGCGATGAGCAGTTCTTC	CASSLTPDGGDEQFF
TRBJ2-3	TRBV2	12	-	-	TGTGCCAGCAGGGGAGGTTGGGATACGCAGTATTTT	CASRGGWDTQYF
TRBJ2-7	TRBV7-2	14	-	TRBD2	TGTGCCAGCACCCTACTAGCGGATTACTACGAGCAGTACTTC	CASTLLADYYEQYF
TRBJ1-2	TRBV7-2	17	-	-	TGTGCCAGCAGCTTTACTACCGGAGACGGAAAGACCTATGGCTACACCTTC	CASSFTTGDGKTYGYTF
TRBJ2-1	TRBV30	13	-	-	TGTGCCTGGAGTCGAGCGGGCCACAATGAGCAGTTCTTC	CAWSRAGHNEQFF
TRBJ2-1	TRBV29-1	13	-	-	TGCAGCGCGGGGACACCCTCCTACAATGAGCAGTTCTTC	CSAGTPSYNEQFF
TRBJ2-7	TRBV7-7	15	-	TRBD2	TGTGCTAGCAGCCCCCGACTAGCGGAAACCTACGAGCAGTACTTC	CASSPRLAETYEQYF
TRBJ2-1	TRBV19	13	-	-	TGTGCCAGTAGTATAGAAGATCCGAGGGAGCAGTTCTTC	CASSIEDPREQFF
TRBJ1-2	TRBV5-4	15	once	-	TGTGCCAGCAGCTTGATTACAGGGTTTACCTATGGCTACACCTTC	CASSLITGFTYGYTF
TRBJ2-1	TRBV5-1	18	-	TRBD2	TGCGCCAGCAGCTTGGAGGCTTCTTCGGGACTAGCGGCCAATGAGCAGTTCTTC	CASSLEASSGLAANEQFF
TRBJ2-7	TRBV2	15	medium-sized	TRBD1	TGTGCCAGCAGTGAAGCGCCCCAGGGGGTATACGAGCAGTACTTC	CASSEAPQGVYEQYF
TRBJ2-7	TRBV27	15	-	-	TGTGCCAGCAGCGTGGGGCTGGGTAGTTCCTACGAGCAGTACTTC	CASSVGLGSSYEQYF
TRBJ1-4	TRBV15	13	-	TRBD1	TGTGCCACGGGGGGACAGTTTAATGAAAAACTGTTTTTT	CATGGQFNEKLFF
TRBJ2-7	TRBV4-2	15	few	TRBD2	TGTGCCAGCAGCCAAGCATCTAGCGGGACCTACGAGCAGTACTTC	CASSQASSGTYEQYF
TRBJ2-7	TRBV28	14	-	TRBD1	TGTGCCAGCGGTTGGACAGGCCTCTCCTACGAGCAGTACTTC	CASGWTGLSYEQYF
TRBJ2-1	TRBV18	15	-	-	TGTGCCAGCTCACCCTTCGGCGGCTCCTACAATGAGCAGTTCTTC	CASSPFGGSYNEQFF
TRBJ2-7	TRBV9	16	-	TRBD1	TGTGCCAGCAGCGTAGGAGGGACAGGGGGATACTACGAGCAGTACTTC	CASSVGGTGGYYEQYF
TRBJ2-7	TRBV5-1	14	-	TRBD1	TGCGCCAGCAGCTTCGGGACAGGGTCCTACGAGCAGTACTTC	CASSFGTGSYEQYF
TRBJ2-5	TRBV2	13	-	-	TGTGCCAGCCTTGAACTGCGACAAGAGACCCAGTACTTC	CASLELRQETQYF
TRBJ2-7	TRBV7-9	14	-	-	TGTGCCAGCAGCTGGCCCCGGGAGACCTACGAGCAGTACTTC	CASSWPRETYEQYF
TRBJ1-2	TRBV19	14	-	-	TGTGCCAGTACCCGGAGGCAGAGCCTCTATGGCTACACCTTC	CASTRRQSLYGYTF
TRBJ2-5	TRBV5-6	11	-	-	TGTGCCAGCAGCTTGAAGCAAGAGGTATACTTC	CASSLKQEVYF
TRBJ2-1	TRBV5-1	15	-	-	TGCGCCAGCAGCTTGACAGGAGGGTCCTACAATGAGCAGTTCTTC	CASSLTGGSYNEQFF
TRBJ2-7	TRBV2	15	-	TRBD2	TGTGCCAGCAGTGCGGCTAGCGGGAGCCTCTACGAGCAGTACTTC	CASSAASGSLYEQYF
TRBJ1-5	TRBV19	13	-	-	TGTGCCAGTAGGCAGGGTTTGCGGCAGCCCCAGCATTTT	CASRQGLRQPQHF
TRBJ2-7	TRBV5-4	12	-	-	TGTGCCAGCAGCTTGGCCCCTTACGAGCAGTACTTC	CASSLAPYEQYF
TRBJ2-7	TRBV6-1	15	-	-	TGTGCCAGCACCCCGGACAGGGAGGGGCTCTACGAGCAGTACTTC	CASTPDREGLYEQYF
TRBJ1-2	TRBV6-5	15	-	TRBD1	TGTGCCAGCAGTTACCAGGGGGGACAAGTCTATGGCTACACCTTC	CASSYQGGQVYGYTF
TRBJ1-1	TRBV7-3	13	-	-	TGTGCCAGCAGCTTAGAGCAAAACACTGAAGCTTTCTTT	CASSLEQNTEAFF
TRBJ2-1	TRBV4-3	15	-	TRBD2	TGCGCCAGCAGCCAAACGTCGTGGGAGGGCAATGAGCAGTTCTTC	CASSQTSWEGNEQFF
TRBJ2-7	TRBV7-9	15	-	-	TGTGCCAGCAGCTTAGAACAGGGGAGGTCCTACGAGCAGTACTTC	CASSLEQGRSYEQYF
TRBJ2-1	TRBV27	14	-	-	TGTGCCAGCAGGCTAGCTTCCTCCTACAATGAGCAGTTCTTC	CASRLASSYNEQFF
TRBJ1-6	TRBV6-5	15	-	-	TGTGCCAGCAGTCCTTCGGGGATTCATAATTCACCCCTCCACTTT	CASSPSGIHNSPLHF
TRBJ2-1	TRBV15	17	-	TRBD2	TGTGCCACCAGCAGGAGGGGGGGGCTAGCGGGAAGAGATGAGCAGTTCTTC	CATSRRGGLAGRDEQFF
TRBJ1-2	TRBV28	16	large	TRBD1	TGTGCCAGCAGTTTAATCGGGACAGGGTCCACGGAGAGCTACACCTTC	CASSLIGTGSTESYTF
TRBJ2-3	TRBV25-1	14	-	-	TGTGCCAGCAGTGCTACAGGAGGCACAGATACGCAGTATTTT	CASSATGGTDTQYF
TRBJ2-7	TRBV28	17	-	TRBD1	TGTGCCAGCAGTTTATCCGGACAGGGAAGAAGGTCCTACGAGCAGTACTTC	CASSLSGQGRRSYEQYF
TRBJ2-7	TRBV29-1	13	-	TRBD2	TGCAGCGCCGGCGGGGGGAGCTCCTACGAGCAGTACTTC	CSAGGGSSYEQYF